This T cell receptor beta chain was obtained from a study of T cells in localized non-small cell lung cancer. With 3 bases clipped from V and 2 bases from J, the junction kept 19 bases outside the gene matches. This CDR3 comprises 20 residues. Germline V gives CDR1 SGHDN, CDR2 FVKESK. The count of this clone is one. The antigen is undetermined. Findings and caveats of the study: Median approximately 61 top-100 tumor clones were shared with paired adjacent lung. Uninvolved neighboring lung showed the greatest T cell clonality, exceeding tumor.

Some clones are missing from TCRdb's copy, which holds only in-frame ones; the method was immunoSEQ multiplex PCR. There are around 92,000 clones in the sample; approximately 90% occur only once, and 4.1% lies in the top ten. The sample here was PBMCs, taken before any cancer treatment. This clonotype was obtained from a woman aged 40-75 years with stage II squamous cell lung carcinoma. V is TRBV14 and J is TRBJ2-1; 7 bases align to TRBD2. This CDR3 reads CASSQRGVIHGLVPYNEQFF. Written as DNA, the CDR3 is TGTGCCAGCAGCCAGCGAGGGGTAATACATGGACTAGTCCCCTACAATGAGCAGTTCTTC. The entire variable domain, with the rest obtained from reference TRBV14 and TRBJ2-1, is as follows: EAGVTQFPSHSVIEKGQTVTLRCDPISGHDNLYWYRRVMGKEIKFLLHFVKESKQDESGMPNNRFLAERTGGTYSTLKVQPAELEDSGVYFCASSQRGVIHGLVPYNEQFFGPGTRLTVL.